This is a list of T cell receptor beta chains from one sample in a study of response to subunit inactivated influenza vaccine. TCRdb fed the RT-PCR reads into MiXCR, producing one record per CDR3 protein. The data hold more than 700,000 distinct CDR3 sequences, with 21% observed a single time. The sample in question was PBMCs from blood, obtained around 5 days after vaccination. The receptors were sampled from a man aged 50 to 60 who received an inactivated influenza vaccine. The CDR3 runs from the conserved cysteine through the conserved F or W. The D gene is left open where the match is weak. Expanded clones get a size class; other rows say once, few or many, or leave the size out.

>NA|TRBV7-9|NA|TRBJ2-1
CASSLPAGSGNEQFF
TGTGCCAGCAGCTTACCGGCGGGGTCAGGCAATGAGCAGTTCTTC
>many|TRBV15|NA|TRBJ2-7
CATRVGSNYEQYF
TGTGCCACCAGAGTGGGATCTAACTACGAGCAGTACTTC
>few|TRBV5-1|TRBD1|TRBJ2-4
CASSLGDSGTTNNNKRGNIQYF
TGCGCCAGCAGCTTGGGGGACAGCGGAACCACCAACAATAACAAACGGGGAAACATTCAGTACTTC
>few|TRBV24-1|TRBD2|TRBJ2-3
CATSRGGAGTQYF
TGTGCCACCAGTCGCGGGGGGGCAGGTACGCAGTATTTT
>few|TRBV7-6|NA|TRBJ2-7
CASSPGTSPYEQYF
TGTGCCAGCAGCCCAGGGACAAGTCCCTACGAGCAGTACTTC
>few|TRBV20-1|NA|TRBJ2-1
CSAREGQIYNEQFF
TGCAGTGCTAGAGAAGGGCAGATCTACAATGAGCAGTTCTTC
>few|TRBV7-9|NA|TRBJ1-2
CASSLDGHGYTF
TGTGCCAGCAGCTTAGATGGGCATGGCTACACCTTC
>NA|TRBV4-1|NA|TRBJ1-5
CASSLIEQLSNQPQHF
TGCGCCAGCAGCCTTATAGAACAGCTTAGCAATCAGCCCCAGCATTTT
>many|TRBV12-3/TRBV12-4|TRBD2|TRBJ2-5
CASSLTSGKETQYF
TGTGCCAGCAGCCTGACTAGCGGGAAAGAGACCCAGTACTTC
>NA|TRBV5-4|TRBD2|TRBJ2-3
CASSLATSRSTDTQYF
TGTGCCAGCAGCTTGGCGACTAGCAGGAGCACAGATACGCAGTATTTT
>few|TRBV9|NA|TRBJ1-2
CASSVGTNGYTF
TGTGCCAGCAGCGTAGGTACAAATGGCTACACCTTC
>NA|TRBV20-1|NA|TRBJ1-5
CSARPNSNQPQHF
TGCAGTGCTAGACCCAATAGCAATCAGCCCCAGCATTTT
>few|TRBV20-1|NA|TRBJ1-5
CSARGTEGNQPQHF
TGCAGTGCTAGGGGTACGGAGGGCAATCAGCCCCAGCATTTT
>NA|TRBV11-1|NA|TRBJ2-7
CASSLVINADPYSYEQYF
TGTGCCAGCAGCTTAGTTATTAATGCGGACCCTTACTCCTACGAGCAGTACTTC
>many|TRBV20-1|TRBD2|TRBJ2-5
CSAFPRTSGQETQYF
TGCAGTGCCTTTCCTCGGACTAGCGGCCAAGAGACCCAGTACTTC
>many|TRBV5-1|NA|TRBJ1-1
CASSAQGAAEAFF
TGCGCCAGCAGCGCACAGGGCGCCGCTGAAGCTTTCTTT
>few|TRBV7-2|NA|TRBJ2-7
CASSLRQENYEQYF
TGTGCCAGCAGCTTAAGGCAGGAAAACTACGAGCAGTACTTC
>few|TRBV29-1|NA|TRBJ2-7
CSVEDIVSYEQYF
TGCAGCGTTGAAGACATCGTCTCCTACGAGCAGTACTTC
>few|TRBV25-1|NA|TRBJ1-2
CASSEAGEVGYTF
TGTGCCAGCAGTGAGGCAGGGGAAGTGGGCTACACCTTC
>few|TRBV29-1|NA|TRBJ2-7
CSVGENWYEQYF
TGCAGCGTTGGGGAGAACTGGTACGAGCAGTACTTC
>few|TRBV5-1|NA|TRBJ1-4
CASSLEFGVAEKLFF
TGCGCCAGCAGCTTGGAATTCGGGGTGGCTGAAAAACTGTTTTTT
>few|TRBV7-2|NA|TRBJ2-7
CASTGSNEQYF
TGTGCCAGCACAGGGTCGAACGAGCAGTACTTC
>NA|TRBV6-2/TRBV6-3|TRBD1|TRBJ2-1
CASSDPGQGAFEQFF
TGTGCCAGCAGCGATCCGGGACAGGGGGCCTTTGAGCAGTTCTTC
>many|TRBV20-1|TRBD2|TRBJ2-1
CSARDWASGRLNEQFF
TGCAGTGCTAGAGATTGGGCGAGCGGGAGATTAAATGAGCAGTTCTTC
>NA|TRBV5-1|NA|TRBJ2-7
CASSLGEGEQYF
TGCGCCAGCAGCTTGGGGGAAGGCGAGCAGTACTTC
>many|TRBV29-1|NA|TRBJ2-1
CSVAKQGGDEQFF
TGCAGCGTCGCGAAACAGGGAGGGGATGAGCAGTTCTTC
>few|TRBV7-2|TRBD1|TRBJ1-5
CASSRTGTGLQPQHF
TGTGCCAGCAGCAGAACCGGGACAGGGCTGCAGCCCCAGCATTTT
>NA|TRBV10-3|NA|TRBJ2-3
CAISESLGEFGTDTQYF
TGTGCCATCAGTGAGTCGTTGGGGGAGTTTGGCACAGATACGCAGTATTTT
>few|TRBV20-1|NA|TRBJ2-5
CSAKKAGRETQYF
TGCAGTGCCAAGAAGGCGGGGCGAGAGACCCAGTACTTC
>few|TRBV6-5|TRBD1|TRBJ2-2
CASSLSTGGTGELFF
TGTGCCAGCAGTCTATCGACAGGGGGTACCGGGGAGCTGTTTTTT
>few|TRBV27|TRBD2|TRBJ2-5
CASSPGRGLAGAYF
TGTGCCAGCAGTCCCGGACGGGGACTAGCGGGGGCCTACTTC
>once|TRBV6-4|NA|TRBJ2-3
CASSDSLGTQYF
TGTGCCAGCAGTGACTCACTGGGTACGCAGTATTTT
>NA|TRBV12-3/TRBV12-4|NA|TRBJ2-1
CASCKGAENNEQFF
TGTGCCAGCTGCAAAGGGGCTGAAAACAATGAGCAGTTCTTC
>few|TRBV5-5|TRBD1|TRBJ2-3
CASSLGQGIGTDTQYF
TGTGCCAGCAGCTTGGGACAGGGGATAGGCACAGATACGCAGTATTTT
>NA|TRBV9|TRBD2|TRBJ2-7
CASSVAGTSGNEQYF
TGTGCCAGCAGCGTAGCTGGGACTAGCGGGAACGAGCAGTACTTC
>many|TRBV6-1|TRBD1|TRBJ1-5
CASSRDRGNQPQHF
TGTGCCAGCAGTCGGGACAGGGGCAATCAGCCCCAGCATTTT
>few|TRBV28|TRBD2|TRBJ2-1
CASSFSGGQYNEQFF
TGTGCCAGCAGTTTTAGCGGGGGCCAGTACAATGAGCAGTTCTTC